A selection of T cell receptor beta chains follows, all from one sample in a study of cytotoxic CD8 clonotypes in ibrutinib-treated CLL. The method was immunoSEQ multiplex PCR; TCRdb's version includes in-frame clones alone and lacks a portion of them. The sample has 200,000 or so clones; around 70% are singletons. The sequenced sample was PBMCs, obtained after 12 months of ibrutinib treatment. Receptors originate from a human donor with chronic lymphocytic leukemia. The CDR3 runs from the conserved cysteine through the conserved F or W. Fields, in order: CDR3 protein, D gene, clone size, V gene. The D gene is left open where the match is weak. Clone size is not always given. Where it is, it says once, few, many or a class for expanded clones.

CAWSSGGKYNEQFF,TRBD2,.,TRBV30
CASSQAPGRGDGYTF,.,.,TRBV14
CAWSVQGRYEQYF,.,few,TRBV30
CASKLGGVYGYTF,.,.,TRBV28
CASSDTATFRTDEQFF,.,.,TRBV6-4
CASSLYPGSNTGELFF,.,.,TRBV5-5
CASSLLGQSTNEKLFF,.,.,TRBV9
CASSYNRDADTQYF,.,.,TRBV6-7
CASSPGGEKLFF,TRBD1,.,TRBV9
CASSLAGTGFSKAFF,TRBD1,.,TRBV5-8
CASRVKRAEKLFF,.,few,TRBV6-5
CASSDNPPKNIQYF,.,.,TRBV7-2
CASSPSGYVSQPQHF,.,.,TRBV19
CASSQNSYEQYF,.,.,TRBV6-6
CASSADRAGGLAKNIQYF,TRBD1,.,TRBV28
CASTLWGSNEKLFF,.,.,TRBV28
CASSVRAPSPLHF,.,.,TRBV13
CASSLIEGTEAFF,.,.,TRBV7-2
CASKATWDEKLFF,.,.,TRBV11-2
CASSFGPLYEQYF,.,.,TRBV7-2
CASSLTRGSYEQYF,.,.,TRBV28
CASSLGFGGSYEQYF,.,.,TRBV7-8
CASLGQGVYEQYF,TRBD1,.,TRBV6-5
CASSADSHQDTQYF,.,.,TRBV5-1
CAWSGTRGLSGYTF,.,.,TRBV30
CASSSPATTDTQYF,.,.,TRBV28
CASIPGQGNYGYTF,TRBD1,.,TRBV6-6
CASSEGTSTEAFF,.,.,TRBV7-9
CASSLQAGGRFSTDTQYF,TRBD2,few,TRBV5-1
CASSQERGEAYNSPLHF,.,few,TRBV4-1
CASSLRERTNEQFF,.,few,TRBV27
CASSLYKSPDTQYF,.,once,TRBV7-3
CASSLQGPGELFF,TRBD1,.,TRBV5-1
CASRYSGRGLDGYTF,TRBD1,.,TRBV6-5
CATSNLGGTNEKLFF,.,.,TRBV15
CASSETNAGDGYTF,.,.,TRBV2
CASSWSNEQFF,.,few,TRBV5-6
CASSLQVGNEQFF,.,.,TRBV5-1
CASSQDLDRGGYNEQFF,TRBD1,.,TRBV4-3
CASSVRAANTEAFF,.,.,TRBV7-9
CASSKMTGAYGYTF,TRBD1,.,TRBV6-5
CASSAWGVAGNTIYF,.,.,TRBV28
CASSLVELSTDTQYF,.,.,TRBV5-8
CSVTRTAEYEQYF,.,.,TRBV29-1
CASSIAIRGAGSPLHF,.,.,TRBV19
CASRGRGNEKLFF,.,.,TRBV10-1
CASSLSRAANTEAFF,.,.,TRBV7-2
CASSVELLYEQYF,.,.,TRBV2